This TCR beta chain was sequenced for a study of cytomegalovirus exposure and HLA in healthy donors. Amplification used 60 Vbeta primers and 13 Jbeta primers. Data came from immunoSEQ multiplex PCR; TCRdb stores just in-frame clones and leaves some out. The sample gives about 140,000 clones, 80% of which show up once; around 14% is in the top ten. Material: PBMCs. The sequence was obtained from a middle-aged woman in good health and CMV-seronegative.

The CDR3 bases are TGTGCCAGCAGCCAGACTAGCGGGGGTTACAATGAGCAGTTCTTC. Protein: CASSQTSGGYNEQFF. This chain joins TRBV27 and TRBJ2-1; 12 nucleotides line up with TRBD2. The germline gives CDR1 MNHEY, CDR2 SMNVEV (reference sequence). J was trimmed by 4 bases and V by 6 bases; bases with no gene match: 4. The CDR3 is made up of 15 amino acids.